This note documents a single TCR beta chain sequence. The sample comes from a study of CD8 T cells in Susac syndrome. RNA in amounts of roughly 0.5 to 1 ug was reverse transcribed with random hexamers. An immunoSEQ multiplex PCR generated amplified TCR beta CDR3 products spanning 54 Vbeta and 13 Jbeta. TCRdb re-called the immunoSEQ multiplex PCR reads with MiXCR, one entry per CDR3 protein. The sample consists of 150,000 to 190,000 distinct CDR3 sequences, approximately 94% of them appearing once. Germline V CDR1 and CDR2: LNHDA, SQIVND (reference sequence). V shed 4 bases and J shed 1 base, with 19 bases lying between them. This CDR3 is built from 17 residues. Bulk CD8+ and CD4+ cells came from magnetic negative isolation; CD8+ TEMRA by FACS.

The material sequenced was CD8+ T cells from PBMCs. The receptor was derived from a human donor with multiple sclerosis. The chain uses TRBV19 and TRBJ1-1; tentatively, D is TRBD1 (5 bases). The CDR3 DNA is TGTGCCAGTAGTACGGTTAGTTTGGGCAGGGCGAACACTGAAGCTTTCTTT. Translating it yields CASSTVSLGRANTEAFF.